This entry is about one T cell receptor beta chain. Its antigen is unidentified. CDR1 GTSNPN and CDR2 SVGIG come from the germline V gene (reference sequence). After removal of 5 bases from V and 13 bases from J, the junction contained 10 bases not matched to a gene. CDR3 length: 12 amino acids. Primers for the PCR totalled 60 Vbeta and 13 Jbeta. TCRdb keeps only in-frame clones here, not all; method: immunoSEQ multiplex PCR. This sample has over 200,000 clones; approximately 84% occur once, and the top ten carry around 0.57%. The sample belongs to a study of cytomegalovirus exposure and HLA in healthy donors. Regarding the study as a whole: In a later analysis, parvovirus B19, influenza, CMV and Epstein-Barr virus appeared linked to several top co-occurrence clusters.

The material sequenced was PBMCs. This clonotype originated in a woman in her 40s in good health and CMV-seronegative. The chain has TRBV30 and TRBJ1-3; the match to TRBD1 covers 8 bases. In nucleotides, the CDR3 is TGTGCCTGGTCCCTTGGACAGGGAGATATATATTTT. It is translated as CAWSLGQGDIYF.